This T cell receptor beta chain was sequenced for a study of cytomegalovirus exposure and HLA in healthy donors. General study results and limits: Previously analyzed data showed that most TCR beta V segments were productive at a frequency of about 87% or about 30%. Despite most TCR sequences being rare, some public TCRs occurred in many donors. Cytomegalovirus status was reportedly diagnosed by the classifier with high specificity and sensitivity. V- and J-gene trimming in TCR beta was tied to a missense DCLRE1C variant by an analysis performed later.

CDR1 and CDR2 from the germline V gene are SGHKS and YYEKEE (reference sequence). With 4 bases removed from V and 5 bases from J, the gap between germline ends came to 18 bases. The CDR3 is made up of 15 amino acids. In the PCR, 60 Vbeta and 13 Jbeta primers were used. The assay was immunoSEQ multiplex PCR, and TCRdb's table has in-frame clones only and misses some. Of 76,000 or so clones listed, roughly 73% are singletons. As concerns this clone: The antigen remains undetermined.

Sequenced material: PBMCs. This TCR came from a middle-aged woman in good health and CMV-seropositive. The V and J genes are TRBV5-5 and TRBJ1-2; the D gene is possibly TRBD1 (5 bases). CDR3 in DNA: TGTGCCAGCAGCCCGCGAACGACAGAGCTATATGGCTACACCTTC. Protein sequence: CASSPRTTELYGYTF.